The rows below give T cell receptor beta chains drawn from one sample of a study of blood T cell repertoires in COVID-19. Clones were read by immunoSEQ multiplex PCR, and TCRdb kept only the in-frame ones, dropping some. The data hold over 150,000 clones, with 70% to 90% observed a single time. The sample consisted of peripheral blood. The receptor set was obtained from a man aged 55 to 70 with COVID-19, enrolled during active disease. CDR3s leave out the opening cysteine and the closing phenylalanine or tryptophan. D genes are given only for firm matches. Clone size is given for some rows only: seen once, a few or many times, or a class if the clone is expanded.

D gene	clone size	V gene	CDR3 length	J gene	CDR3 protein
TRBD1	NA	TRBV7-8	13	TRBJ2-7	ASSLADRGSYEQY
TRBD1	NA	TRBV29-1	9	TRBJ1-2	SVTGVGSYT
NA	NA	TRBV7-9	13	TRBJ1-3	ASSLAEGKGDTIY
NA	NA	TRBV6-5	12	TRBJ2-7	ASSTPGGSYEQY
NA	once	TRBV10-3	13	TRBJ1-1	AISDEGGADTEAF
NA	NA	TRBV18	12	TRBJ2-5	ASSPPLGAETQY
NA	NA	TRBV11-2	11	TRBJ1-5	ASSFGAAQPQH
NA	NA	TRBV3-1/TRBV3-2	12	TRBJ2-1	ASSQDAGFGEQF
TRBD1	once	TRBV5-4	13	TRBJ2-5	ASSKGQLHQETQY
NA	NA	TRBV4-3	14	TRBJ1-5	ASSQDLGSLEQPQH
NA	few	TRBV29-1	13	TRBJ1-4	SVSSQGKFNEKLF
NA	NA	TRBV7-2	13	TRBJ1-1	ASSSLGRGDTEAF
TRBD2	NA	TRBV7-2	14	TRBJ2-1	ASSAPGLAVYNEQF
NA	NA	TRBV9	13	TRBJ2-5	ASSVGPQAPETQY
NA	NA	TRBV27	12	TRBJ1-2	ASSNRTSLYGYT
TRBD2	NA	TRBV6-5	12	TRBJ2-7	ASTPGLAGPEQY
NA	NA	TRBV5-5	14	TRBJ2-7	ASSLGTPPSSYEQY
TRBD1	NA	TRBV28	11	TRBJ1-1	ATMTGWVTEAF
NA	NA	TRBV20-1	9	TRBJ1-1	SASGGGEAF
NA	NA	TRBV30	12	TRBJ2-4	AWSVRGAKNIQY
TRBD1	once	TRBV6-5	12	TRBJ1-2	ASTADRGVYGYT
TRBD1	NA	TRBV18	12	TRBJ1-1	ASSPKAGGTEAF
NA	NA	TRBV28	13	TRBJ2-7	ASSGLGGISYEQY
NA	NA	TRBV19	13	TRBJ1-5	ASSIGRPGNQPQH
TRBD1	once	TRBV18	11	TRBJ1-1	ASSDRVNTEAF
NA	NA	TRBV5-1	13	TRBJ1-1	ASSPDRALNTEAF
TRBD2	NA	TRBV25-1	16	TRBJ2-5	ASSELIGRGENQETQY
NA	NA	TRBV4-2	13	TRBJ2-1	ASSQDLVSYNEQF
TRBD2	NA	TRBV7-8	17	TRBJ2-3	ASSFRVILSGTSTDTQY
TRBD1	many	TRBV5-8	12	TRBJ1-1	ASSFGTGSTEAF
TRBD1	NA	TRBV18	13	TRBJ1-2	ASSATTGGDYGYT
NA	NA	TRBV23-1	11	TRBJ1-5	ASSPGNFPPQH
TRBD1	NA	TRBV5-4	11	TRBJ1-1	ASSFPTGAEAF
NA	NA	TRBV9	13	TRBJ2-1	ASSPQSATTNEQF
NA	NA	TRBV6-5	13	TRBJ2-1	ASTPPGNSYNEQF
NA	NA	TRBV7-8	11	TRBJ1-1	ASRQGTDTEAF
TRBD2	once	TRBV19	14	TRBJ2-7	ASSDQAGGRSYEQY
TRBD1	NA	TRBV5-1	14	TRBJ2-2	ASSVTGGMNTGELF
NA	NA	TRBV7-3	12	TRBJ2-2	ASLKGPNTGELF
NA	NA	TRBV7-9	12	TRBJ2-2	ASSFRGDHGELF
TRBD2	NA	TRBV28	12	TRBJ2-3	ASSFGGVADTQY
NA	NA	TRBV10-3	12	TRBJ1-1	AISVGGENTEAF
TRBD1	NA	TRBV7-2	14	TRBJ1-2	ASSLVPGGLNYGYT
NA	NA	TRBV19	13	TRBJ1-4	ASSALQGVGEKLF
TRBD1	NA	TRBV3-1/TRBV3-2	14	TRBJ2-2	ASSQPGQAVTGELF